The 31 T cell receptor beta chains below all came from one sample that was sequenced in a study of technical replicates of blood from several donors. Profiling relied on immunoSEQ multiplex PCR, and the TCRdb table lists in-frame clones only, not all of them. The sample includes about 80,000 clones, 97% seen only once; the top ten take about 0.19%. Sequencing input: T cells isolated from PBMCs. These receptors were obtained from a human donor in good health.

The J gene is TRBJ2-7, the V gene TRBV6-1; 7 bases align to TRBD1. V shed 2 bases, J shed 1 base, and the junction held 5 bases outside the gene matches. The CDR3 length is 15 residues. Germline V gives CDR1 MNHNS, CDR2 SASEGT. The CDR3: CASSEWTGESYEQYF. The DNA of the CDR3 is TGTGCCAGCAGTGAATGGACAGGAGAGTCCTACGAGCAGTACTTC.

The V gene is TRBV4-1, the J gene TRBJ2-7; 10 bases fit TRBD2. The J segment lost 7 bases and the V segment lost 4 bases, leaving 13 bases of the junction unmatched. The CDR3 is 16 amino acids. CDR1 is MGHRA and CDR2 is YSYEKL in the germline V gene. CDR3: CASSPLLLAGAVEQYF. CDR3 DNA: TGCGCCAGCAGCCCTCTACTTCTAGCGGGAGCGGTGGAGCAGTACTTC.

The chain uses TRBV15 and TRBJ2-7; the match to TRBD2 covers 11 bases. This CDR3 has 12 residues. Germline CDR1 and CDR2: LNHNV and YYDKDF (reference sequence). V was clipped by 9 bases and J by 3 bases; unmatched bases: 1. This CDR3 is CATGTSGYEQYF. CDR3 nucleotides: TGTGCCACTGGGACTAGCGGCTACGAGCAGTACTTC.

The chain uses TRBV27 and TRBJ1-1, with unresolved D. The CDR3 has 15 amino acids. Germline CDR1 MNHEY, CDR2 SMNVEV (reference sequence). V was trimmed by 4 bases and J by 0 bases, leaving 12 bases between them. CDR3: CASSSLGTMNTEAFF. The CDR3 bases are TGTGCCAGCAGTTCATTGGGCACGATGAACACTGAAGCTTTCTTT.

The chain is built from TRBV1 and TRBJ1-1; TRBD1 is taken as the D call from the table, unchecked against the DNA. TRBV1 is classified as a pseudogene. The CDR3 runs 14 residues. CDR3 DNA sequence: TGCACCAGCAGCCAAGCGTACAGGAACACTGAAGCTTTCTTT. Protein sequence: CTSSQAYRNTEAFF.

V is TRBV7-2 and J is TRBJ1-5; 8 nucleotides align to TRBD1. Per the germline V gene, CDR1 is SGHTA and CDR2 is FQGNSA. This CDR3 region has 13 residues. The J segment lost 9 bases and the V segment lost 2 bases, leaving 3 bases of the junction unmatched. The CDR3 coding sequence is TGTGCCAGCAGCTTATCCGACAGGGGGCCCCAGCATTTT. Protein product: CASSLSDRGPQHF. Looking up the rest from reference TRBV7-2 and TRBJ1-5 gives the full variable domain: GAGVSQSPSNKVTEKGKDVELRCDPISGHTALYWYRQSLGQGLEFLIYFQGNSAPDKSGLPSDRFSAERTGGSVSTLTIQRTQQEDSAVYLCASSLSDRGPQHFGDGTRLSIL.

The V call is TRBV4-2, the J call TRBJ1-1; D remains ambiguous. Germline loops: CDR1 LGHNA, CDR2 YNFKEQ. CDR3 length: 17 residues. V was shortened by 0 bases and J by 3 bases, with 17 bases between the two germline ends. CDR3 sequence reads: CASSQDAVAGRDTEAFF. CDR3 nucleotide sequence: TGTGCCAGCAGCCAAGATGCGGTCGCGGGAAGGGACACTGAAGCTTTCTTT.

The table lists this clone with a few counts. DNA for the CDR3: TGTGCCAGCAGGGCCGGAGGATGGGAAGCTTTCTTT. This encodes CASRAGGWEAFF. The V call is TRBV6-5, the J call TRBJ1-1; unclear D gene. The CDR3 runs 12 residues. V lost 6 bases, J lost 8 bases, and 13 bases lay in between. Per germline, CDR1 MNHEY and CDR2 SVGAGI.

V gene TRBV7-9 combines with J gene TRBJ1-2, with D hard to call. Germline lookup yields CDR1 SEHNR and CDR2 FQNEAQ (reference sequence). The V end lost 2 bases, the J end lost 4 bases, and 8 bases lay between the germline ends. The CDR3 has 13 amino acids. CDR3 region: CASSLRGVYGYTF. CDR3 DNA sequence: TGTGCCAGCAGCTTACGCGGAGTCTATGGCTACACCTTC.

CDR3 amino acids: CSVDAAGLVGYTF. In nucleotides, the CDR3 is TGCAGCGTTGACGCTGCAGGCCTGGTAGGCTACACCTTC. V is TRBV29-1 and J is TRBJ1-2; D not resolved. The V gene's germline CDR1 is SQVTM and CDR2 ANQGSEA. This CDR3 region has 13 residues. V shed 3 bases and J shed 8 bases, with 16 bases lying between them.

The chain combines TRBV14 with TRBJ1-5; D gene uncertain. Germline CDR1 reads SGHDN; CDR2 reads FVKESK. V was trimmed by 1 base and J by 4 bases, leaving 5 bases between them. The CDR3 contains 13 residues. CDR3 sequence: CASSQAGNQPQHF. CDR3 bases: TGTGCCAGCAGCCAAGCCGGGAATCAGCCCCAGCATTTT.

The chain employs TRBV2 and TRBJ1-5, with no clear D. This CDR3 has 13 amino acids. Germline CDR1 SNHLY, CDR2 FYNNEI. The germline V and J ends were trimmed by 7 bases and 1 base, with 8 bases remaining between them. CDR3 sequence (DNA): TGTGCCAGCACCATAGAGAGCAATCAGCCCCAGCATTTT. This sequence encodes CASTIESNQPQHF.

The chain links TRBV5-4 to TRBJ2-5, with a weak D call TRBD2 (6 bases). This CDR3 contains 16 residues. The V and J ends lost 4 bases and 6 bases respectively, with 22 bases between them. Germline V gene data show CDR1 as SGHNT and CDR2 as YYREEE (reference sequence). The CDR3 here is CASSPAGTQGGKTQYF. The DNA for the CDR3 is TGTGCCAGCAGCCCAGCCGGGACCCAAGGCGGGAAGACCCAGTACTTC.

DNA of the CDR3: TGTGCCAGCAGCTCTCCCCGGGGGGGCGGGAACACCGGGGAGCTGTTTTTT. Encoded protein: CASSSPRGGGNTGELFF. The V and J genes are TRBV7-3 and TRBJ2-2; TRBD2 aligns across 8 bases. The CDR3 spans 17 residues. CDR1 and CDR2 from the germline V gene are SGHTA and FQGTGA. The V segment lost 4 bases and the J segment 1 base; nucleotides outside the gene matches: 8.

This clone appeared a single time. The gene calls are TRBV7-9 and TRBJ1-1; D call uncertain. Trimming shortened V by 1 base and J by 11 bases, and 11 bases separated the two germline ends. This CDR3 region has 12 residues. CDR1 and CDR2 from the germline V gene are SEHNR and FQNEAQ (reference sequence). Written as DNA, the CDR3 is TGTGCCAGCAGCTTAGAGGAGGCGGTGGCTTTCTTT. Translation gives CASSLEEAVAFF. The complete variable domain, with remaining parts taken from reference TRBV7-9 and TRBJ1-1, reads DTGVSQNPRHKITKRGQNVTFRCDPISEHNRLYWYRQTLGQGPEFLTYFQNEAQLEKSRLLSDRFSAERPKGSFSTLEIQRTEQGDSAMYLCASSLEEAVAFFGQGTRLTVV.

This chain links TRBV7-9 with TRBJ2-3, with 11 bases aligning to TRBD2. The CDR3 runs 16 residues. Losses at the gene ends were 2 bases for V and 6 bases for J; bases not matched to a gene: 7. The germline CDR1 and CDR2 sequences are SEHNR and FQNEAQ (reference sequence). Here the CDR3 reads CASSLRSLAGGDTQYF. The CDR3 bases are TGTGCCAGCAGCTTAAGGTCCCTAGCGGGGGGCGATACGCAGTATTTT.

The count of this clone is one. The gene calls are TRBV9 and TRBJ1-1, with TRBD1 matching 10 bases. Per germline, CDR1 SGDLS and CDR2 YYNGEE. CDR3 length: 17 amino acids. V shed 3 bases and J 0 bases; nucleotides not matched to a gene: 8. Here the CDR3 reads CASSANPGQGMNTEAFF. In DNA form, the CDR3 reads TGTGCCAGCAGCGCGAACCCGGGACAGGGGATGAACACTGAAGCTTTCTTT.

This chain uses TRBV6-5 with TRBJ2-2, with 10 bases aligning to TRBD2. V shed 4 bases and J 5 bases; nucleotides not matched to a gene: 1. CDR3 size: 14 residues. Germline values: CDR1 MNHEY, CDR2 SVGAGI. The CDR3 DNA reads as TGTGCCAGCAGTTTGACTAGCGGGACCGGGGAGCTGTTTTTT. It is translated as CASSLTSGTGELFF.

The gene calls are TRBV29-1 and TRBJ2-7; 9 bases agree with TRBD1. CDR3 length equals 14 residues. After removal of 7 bases from V and 4 bases from J, the junction contained 11 bases not matched to a gene. Germline values: CDR1 SQVTM, CDR2 ANQGSEA. The CDR3 reads CSAAAGTGWYEQYF. The CDR3 DNA is TGCAGCGCCGCCGCCGGGACAGGGTGGTACGAGCAGTACTTC.

This rearrangement joins TRBV5-1 to TRBJ1-1, with 7 bases fitting TRBD1. Losses at the gene ends were 7 bases for V and 1 base for J; bases not matched to a gene: 13. Germline loops: CDR1 SGHRS, CDR2 YFSETQ. The length of the CDR3 is 16 residues. CDR3 DNA sequence: TGCGCCAGCGATCCGGGACAGACCGTTACGAACACTGAAGCTTTCTTT. Amino acids: CASDPGQTVTNTEAFF.

The rearrangement uses TRBV4-1 and TRBJ2-1; 11 nucleotides line up with TRBD2. With V trimmed by 1 base and J by 3 bases, 11 bases remained unmatched. The V gene's germline CDR1 is MGHRA and CDR2 YSYEKL. The CDR3 covers 19 residues. CDR3 nucleotides: TGCGCCAGCAGCCAAGCGGGGGGACTAGCGGCGAACTTCTACAATGAGCAGTTCTTC. It specifies CASSQAGGLAANFYNEQFF.

The chain combines TRBV10-1 with TRBJ2-2; 7 bases agree with TRBD1. V was pared by 0 bases and J by 12 bases, with 13 bases of the junction left unmatched. CDR1 and CDR2 (germline): WNHNN, SYGVQD (reference sequence). The CDR3 contains 16 residues. CDR3 in DNA: TGCGCCAGCAGTGAGTCTGTAACAGGGGTCCCGGGTCAGCTGTTTTTT. This gives the protein CASSESVTGVPGQLFF.

The rearrangement uses TRBV6-5 and TRBJ2-1; 9 bases map to TRBD2. V lost 6 bases to trimming and J lost 5 bases; unmatched junction nucleotides: 8. Germline V gives CDR1 MNHEY, CDR2 SVGAGI. CDR3 length: 15 amino acids. CDR3 residues: CASRPSGGTDNEQFF. The CDR3 region has the DNA TGTGCCAGCAGACCGAGCGGGGGGACGGACAATGAGCAGTTCTTC.

CDR3 in amino acids: CASSHTSGDTGELFF. The CDR3, as DNA: TGTGCCAGCAGCCACACTAGCGGCGACACCGGGGAGCTGTTTTTT. The chain has TRBV5-4 and TRBJ2-2; 8 bases agree with TRBD2. Germline CDR1 and CDR2: SGHNT and YYREEE (reference sequence). V shed 4 bases, J shed 3 bases, and the junction held 5 bases outside the gene matches. The CDR3 spans 15 residues.

The chain combines TRBV7-2 with TRBJ2-1; TRBD2 matches 7 bases. Trimming took 9 bases from V and 1 from J; bases not matched to a gene: 6. This CDR3 region has 14 residues. Germline CDR1 SGHTA, CDR2 FQGNSA. Here the CDR3 reads CASTGAGSYNEQFF. Written as DNA, the CDR3 is TGTGCCAGTACGGGAGCGGGATCCTACAATGAGCAGTTCTTC. Together with reference TRBV7-2 and TRBJ2-1, the CDR3 gives the full variable domain: GAGVSQSPSNKVTEKGKDVELRCDPISGHTALYWYRQSLGQGLEFLIYFQGNSAPDKSGLPSDRFSAERTGGSVSTLTIQRTQQEDSAVYLCASTGAGSYNEQFFGPGTRLTVL.

The rearrangement joins TRBV5-1 to TRBJ2-7; the match to TRBD1 covers 8 bases. With V trimmed by 4 bases and J by 0 bases, 6 bases remained unmatched. Germline assignment: CDR1 SGHRS and CDR2 YFSETQ. This CDR3 is built from 15 residues. CDR3 DNA: TGCGCCAGCAGCCCCGGACAGGGCTACTCCTACGAGCAGTACTTC. Translation: CASSPGQGYSYEQYF.

The V call is TRBV9, the J call TRBJ2-3; TRBD2 aligns across 12 bases. V lost 3 bases to trimming and J lost 4 bases; unmatched junction nucleotides: 15. This CDR3 has 19 amino acids. CDR1 and CDR2 (germline): SGDLS, YYNGEE. The CDR3: CASSGFGGLAGAAPDTQYF. The CDR3 coding sequence is TGTGCCAGCAGCGGATTCGGGGGACTAGCGGGCGCCGCCCCAGATACGCAGTATTTT.

The CDR3 loop is CASSSGRGSHSLSGANVLTF. The CDR3 nucleotides read TGTGCCAGCAGCTCCGGTCGGGGTAGCCACTCTCTCTCTGGGGCCAACGTCCTGACTTTC. V is TRBV11-3 and J is TRBJ2-6; D is possibly TRBD2 (5 bases). Germline assignment: CDR1 SGHNT and CDR2 YENEEA. CDR3 length: 20 residues. Trimming took off 4 bases at V and 0 bases at J, with 22 bases between the two ends.

The chain joins TRBV7-6 to TRBJ2-3; 7 nucleotides align to TRBD2. The ends lost 5 bases at V and 2 bases at J; junction bases unmatched: 1. This CDR3 contains 13 residues. Germline lookup yields CDR1 SGHVS and CDR2 FNYEAQ. The CDR3 here is CASSGGDTDTQYF. In DNA, the CDR3 is TGTGCCAGCAGCGGGGGGGACACAGATACGCAGTATTTT.

This chain connects TRBV28 to TRBJ2-3; 11 nucleotides agree with TRBD1. CDR1 and CDR2 from the germline V gene are MDHEN and SYDVKM. V was clipped by 4 bases and J by 4 bases; unmatched bases: 4. This CDR3 comprises 15 residues. The CDR3 reads CASSSRTGGADTQYF. As DNA, the CDR3 is TGTGCCAGCAGTTCCCGGACAGGGGGCGCAGATACGCAGTATTTT.

The chain recombines TRBV21-1 with TRBJ2-1; no check of the table's D call, TRBD2, against the DNA was made. TRBV21-1 is listed as a pseudogene. The CDR3 runs 17 residues. In nucleotides, the CDR3 is TGTGCCAGCAGCAAAATGTCAGGACTAGCGGAGTACAATGAGCAGTTCTTC. Translated, it gives CASSKMSGLAEYNEQFF.